The 29 T cell receptor beta chains below come from one sample, sequenced in a study of T cell repertoires in cytomegalovirus infection. TCRdb processed the reads anew with MiXCR; each CDR3 protein has one entry. Among about 740,000 distinct CDR3 sequences listed, 35% were seen once. Sequencing input: PBMCs. The receptors come from a human donor in good health (CMV status not recorded). Some clones in this sample may be carry-over from other donors' samples.

This clonotype came up a few times. This sequence joins TRBV6-1 and TRBJ2-7; D not resolved. The germline V gene encodes CDR1 MNHNS and CDR2 SASEGT. V was cut by 6 bases and J by 3 bases, with 12 bases left in between. This CDR3 is built from 13 residues. CDR3 nucleotide sequence: TGTGCCAGCAGGGGTCCCGCCAGCTACGAGCAGTACTTC. This encodes CASRGPASYEQYF.

This clonotype was seen only a few times. The chain employs TRBV24-1 and TRBJ2-7; D might be TRBD1 or TRBD2, each matching 6 bases. V lost 5 bases and J 2 bases, leaving 9 bases between the germline ends. The germline V gene encodes CDR1 KGHDR and CDR2 SFDVKD. The CDR3 runs 13 residues. The CDR3 nucleotides read TGTGCCACCAGTGCGGGGGCTGCCTACGAGCAGTACTTC. Translated, it gives CATSAGAAYEQYF.

This clonotype was observed many times. The J gene is TRBJ2-3, the V gene TRBV7-2; TRBD2 aligns across 12 bases. Germline CDR1 SGHTA, CDR2 FQGNSA. The CDR3 covers 16 residues. The junction had 11 bases not matched to a gene; V was cut back by 6 bases and J by 7 bases. The CDR3 sequence: CASRDQTSGRGHTQYF. The CDR3, as DNA: TGTGCCAGCAGAGATCAGACTAGCGGGAGAGGACATACGCAGTATTTT.

This clonotype was recorded a few times. The genes are TRBV7-9 and TRBJ2-1; a weak D match, TRBD2 (6 bases). V was trimmed by 2 bases and J by 2 bases, leaving 13 bases between them. The CDR3 contains 16 residues. Germline values: CDR1 SEHNR, CDR2 FQNEAQ (reference sequence). The CDR3 coding sequence is TGTGCCAGCAGCTTATTTGTAGCGGACCCCTACAATGAGCAGTTCTTC. Translating it yields CASSLFVADPYNEQFF.

This clonotype was recorded a few times. The chain combines TRBV4-1 with TRBJ2-3; 9 bases agree with TRBD2. Germline CDR1 is MGHRA and CDR2 is YSYEKL. The CDR3 length is 17 residues. V shed 1 base, J shed 1 base, and the junction held 6 bases outside the gene matches. CDR3 protein: CASSQASSGMGTDTQYF. The CDR3 bases are TGCGCCAGCAGCCAAGCGTCTAGCGGGATGGGCACAGATACGCAGTATTTT.

In its sample, this clonotype was seen a few times. The chain combines TRBV7-9 with TRBJ1-1; perhaps TRBD1 as D (5 bases). V lost 1 base, J lost 4 bases, and 13 bases lay in between. CDR3 size: 15 residues. The germline V gene has CDR1 SEHNR and CDR2 FQNEAQ (reference sequence). Here the CDR3 DNA reads TGTGCCAGCAGCTTAGTTCCAGGGATAGGCACTGAAGCTTTCTTT. Protein: CASSLVPGIGTEAFF.

The genes are TRBV4-1 and TRBJ2-3; 12 bases line up with TRBD2. CDR1 is MGHRA and CDR2 is YSYEKL in the germline V gene. The V and J ends lost 1 base and 6 bases, in that order; junction bases with no gene match: 8. This CDR3 contains 17 residues. The CDR3 DNA follows: TGCGCCAGCAGCCAAGTGGGCCGGACTAGCGGGGCGGATACGCAGTATTTT. Amino acids: CASSQVGRTSGADTQYF.

The V gene is TRBV7-2, the J gene TRBJ2-7; the D gene is possibly TRBD1 (6 bases). The V gene lost 1 base and the J gene lost 3 bases, with 16 bases spanning the gap. The CDR3 contains 16 residues. The germline gives CDR1 SGHTA, CDR2 FQGNSA. DNA of the CDR3: TGTGCCAGCAGCTTAGTAGGGGGAGTACCCCTCTACGAGCAGTACTTC. Encoded protein: CASSLVGGVPLYEQYF.

Worth noting for this clonotype: The junction departs from germline at one end; a sequencing error may be responsible. The V and J genes are TRBV20-1 and TRBJ2-5, with TRBD2 identical over 10 bases. The germline CDR1 and CDR2 sequences are DFQATT and SNEGSKA (reference sequence). This CDR3 has 12 amino acids. CDR3 DNA: TGCAGTTCTAGCGGGAGCCAAGAGACCCAGTACTTC. It specifies CSSSGSQETQYF.

A few counts support this clonotype. The chain uses TRBV6-1 and TRBJ1-5; D is possibly TRBD1 (5 bases). V lost 4 bases, J lost 4 bases, and 11 bases lay in between. CDR1 is MNHNS and CDR2 is SASEGT in the germline V gene. The CDR3 contains 14 residues. Here the CDR3 DNA reads TGTGCCAGCAGTGCCAGGGTTTGGAATCAGCCCCAGCATTTT. The encoded protein is CASSARVWNQPQHF.

The chain couples TRBV6-2 or TRBV6-3 to TRBJ2-3; D call uncertain. Germline CDR1 reads MNHEY; CDR2 reads SVGEGT. The CDR3 extends over 13 amino acids. V lost 2 bases and J lost 8, with 11 bases in between. The CDR3 DNA sequence: TGTGCCAGCAGTTACCCCCCGGGTACTACGCAGTATTTT. It is translated as CASSYPPGTTQYF.

This clonotype was observed at least ten times. The chain is built from TRBV6-5 and TRBJ1-4; D uncertain. CDR1 and CDR2 from the germline V gene are MNHEY and SVGAGI. V lost 0 bases and J lost 5, with 25 bases in between. The CDR3 is 20 residues long. CDR3 nucleotides: TGTGCCAGCAGTTACTCCCTCGCGTGGCTCGCTCCGAGGCCGAATGAAAAACTGTTTTTT. Amino acid sequence: CASSYSLAWLAPRPNEKLFF.

The chain combines TRBV14 with TRBJ2-5; D perhaps matches TRBD2 (5 bases). V lost 4 bases, J lost 5 bases, and 17 bases lay in between. Germline CDR1 is SGHDN and CDR2 is FVKESK. The CDR3 extends over 15 amino acids. CDR3 protein: CASSLGSGIWETQYF. For the CDR3, the DNA is TGTGCCAGCAGCCTAGGGTCCGGGATATGGGAGACCCAGTACTTC.

This clonotype was recorded only once. Relative to the germline gene, one junction end is altered; a read error may explain this. The chain employs TRBV2 and TRBJ1-1; the match to TRBD1 covers 8 bases. Germline V gives CDR1 SNHLY, CDR2 FYNNEI. The CDR3 runs 13 residues. This chain's CDR3 is CASRPDRDTESFF. In DNA form, the CDR3 reads TGTGCCAGCAGGCCGGACAGGGACACTGAATCTTTCTTT.

V gene TRBV28 combines with J gene TRBJ2-5, with 12 bases lining up with TRBD2. This CDR3 spans 16 amino acids. V gave up 5 bases and J gave up 2 bases; unmatched junction bases: 6. Germline V lookup: CDR1 MDHEN, CDR2 SYDVKM. The CDR3 loop is CASSLQTSGRQETQYF. In DNA, the CDR3 is TGTGCCAGCAGTCTCCAGACTAGCGGGAGACAAGAGACCCAGTACTTC.

This clonotype occurred a few times. V usage is TRBV7-8 and J usage is TRBJ2-7; 7 nucleotides line up with TRBD1. The junction had 19 bases not matched to a gene; V was cut back by 6 bases and J by 2 bases. The CDR3 loop spans 18 amino acids. Germline CDR1 is SGHVS and CDR2 is FQNEAQ. CDR3 DNA sequence: TGTGCCAGCAGACTAACACGCCACAGGGGCCCTGTTACCTACGAGCAGTACTTC. Residues: CASRLTRHRGPVTYEQYF.

This clonotype occurred a few times. This chain links TRBV11-1 with TRBJ2-2; D is unclear. CDR1 is SGHAT, CDR2 FQDESV, per germline (reference sequence). V dropped 7 bases and J dropped 2 bases, with 5 bases sitting between them. This CDR3 spans 12 amino acids. DNA for the CDR3: TGTGCCAGCACCTCCAACACCGGGGAGCTGTTTTTT. This codes for CASTSNTGELFF.

This clonotype occurred a few times. V is TRBV7-8 and J is TRBJ2-7; no clear D gene. Germline V gene data show CDR1 as SGHVS and CDR2 as FQNEAQ. CDR3 length: 12 amino acids. V was shortened by 0 bases and J by 5 bases, with 5 bases between the two germline ends. The CDR3 region is CASSLATNEQYF. CDR3 nucleotides: TGTGCCAGCAGCTTAGCGACGAACGAGCAGTACTTC. Together with reference TRBV7-8 and TRBJ2-7, the CDR3 gives the full variable domain: GAGVSQSPRYKVAKRGQDVALRCDPISGHVSLFWYQQALGQGPEFLTYFQNEAQLDKSGLPSDRFFAERPEGSVSTLKIQRTQQEDSAVYLCASSLATNEQYFGPGTRLTVT.

This clonotype was seen a handful of times. V gene TRBV28 combines with J gene TRBJ1-1; D is ambiguous. The CDR3 loop spans 17 amino acids. From germline, CDR1 is MDHEN and CDR2 SYDVKM. Deletions cut 2 bases from V and 2 bases from J, with 18 bases between. CDR3 nucleotide sequence: TGTGCCAGCAGTTTAAGCAAGCCCGGTTCGGGCAACACTGAAGCTTTCTTT. Translated: CASSLSKPGSGNTEAFF.

On this clonotype: Sequence at one end of the junction differs from germline and may be a read error. The chain carries TRBV7-3 and TRBJ2-7; 11 bases agree with TRBD2. This CDR3 contains 13 residues. Germline lookup yields CDR1 SGHTA and CDR2 FQGTGA. CDR3 DNA sequence: TGTGCCAGCAGCACACTAGCGGGGGTCGAGCAGGACTTC. It codes for CASSTLAGVEQDF.

The V and J genes are TRBV28 and TRBJ2-3; 9 bases are a match to TRBD2. The germline CDR1 and CDR2 sequences are MDHEN and SYDVKM. This CDR3 has 16 residues. V trimming: 8 bases; J trimming: 3 bases; junction bases outside the gene matches: 12. The CDR3 reads CASPPSLAGETDTQYF. The DNA for the CDR3 is TGTGCCAGCCCTCCATCCTTAGCGGGGGAGACAGATACGCAGTATTTT.

This clonotype was detected only a few times. The chain uses TRBV28 and TRBJ2-1; D is perhaps TRBD1 (7 bases). Germline V CDR1 and CDR2: MDHEN, SYDVKM. V lost 5 bases to trimming and J lost 4 bases, with 18 bases between them. This CDR3 has 16 amino acids. The CDR3 nucleotides read TGTGCCAGCAGTACTACCTCCAGGGGGGCTTACAATGAGCAGTTCTTC. Protein: CASSTTSRGAYNEQFF. Filled out from reference TRBV28 and TRBJ2-1, the complete variable domain reads DVKVTQSSRYLVKRTGEKVFLECVQDMDHENMFWYRQDPGLGLRLIYFSYDVKMKEKGDIPEGYSVSREKKERFSLILESASTNQTSMYLCASSTTSRGAYNEQFFGPGTRLTVL.

This clonotype was observed a handful of times. The chain is built from TRBV27 and TRBJ1-2, with 10 bases aligning to TRBD1. The V gene's germline CDR1 is MNHEY and CDR2 SMNVEV (reference sequence). This CDR3 region has 14 residues. Losses at the gene ends were 6 bases for V and 7 bases for J; bases not matched to a gene: 8. This CDR3 reads CASRRQGAGGGYTF. In nucleotides, the CDR3 is TGTGCCAGCAGACGACAGGGGGCAGGAGGTGGCTACACCTTC.

The genes are TRBV7-2 and TRBJ2-3; TRBD1 matches at 7 bases. V was pared by 2 bases and J by 5 bases, with 10 bases of the junction left unmatched. Per germline, CDR1 SGHTA and CDR2 FQGNSA. CDR3 length equals 16 residues. This chain's CDR3 is CASSLRAGGRRDTQYF. CDR3 bases: TGTGCCAGCAGCTTAAGGGCAGGGGGTAGGCGAGATACGCAGTATTTT. The whole variable domain, filled in from reference TRBV7-2 and TRBJ2-3, reads GAGVSQSPSNKVTEKGKDVELRCDPISGHTALYWYRQSLGQGLEFLIYFQGNSAPDKSGLPSDRFSAERTGGSVSTLTIQRTQQEDSAVYLCASSLRAGGRRDTQYFGPGTRLTVL.

This clonotype was counted between two and nine times. This chain uses TRBV7-9 with TRBJ1-1; D is undetermined. V was cut by 5 bases and J by 8 bases, with 15 bases left in between. This CDR3 region has 13 residues. The V gene's germline CDR1 is SEHNR and CDR2 FQNEAQ (reference sequence). The CDR3 loop reads CASSLGPTREAFF. The DNA of the CDR3 is TGTGCCAGCAGCCTGGGCCCAACCAGGGAAGCTTTCTTT.

This clonotype has more than one count but fewer than ten. The chain joins TRBV6-1 to TRBJ2-3; no reliable D call. In germline, CDR1 is MNHNS, CDR2 SASEGT. This CDR3 has 12 residues. V lost 6 bases and J lost 2, with 6 bases in between. As DNA, the CDR3 is TGTGCCAGCAGCGTTTACACAGATACGCAGTATTTT. Its translation: CASSVYTDTQYF.

The chain carries TRBV27 and TRBJ2-6, with D possibly being TRBD1 (6 bases). The CDR3 covers 16 residues. From germline, CDR1 is MNHEY and CDR2 SMNVEV (reference sequence). V dropped 6 bases and J dropped 0 bases, with 12 bases sitting between them. The CDR3 region has the DNA TGTGCCAGCAGCCGACTACAGGGCTCTGGGGCCAACGTCCTGACTTTC. It is translated as CASSRLQGSGANVLTF.

A note on this clonotype: Being one base from a much bigger clone, this may be a read error. V usage is TRBV7-2 and J usage is TRBJ1-1, with D maybe TRBD1 (5 bases). Germline CDR1 is SGHTA and CDR2 is FQGNSA. CDR3 length: 13 amino acids. The chain's CDR3 is CGSTLRGGGEAFF. The CDR3 nucleotides are TGTGGCAGCACCCTCCGGGGGGGGGGTGAAGCTTTCTTT.

This chain links TRBV28 with TRBJ2-5; D is unclear. Between the trimmed V and J ends, which lost 5 bases and 5 bases, there was a span of 21 bases. This CDR3 is 16 amino acids long. The germline CDR1 and CDR2 sequences are MDHEN and SYDVKM. Written as DNA, the CDR3 is TGTGCCAGCAGTCCTTTAAGGCTGGCTTTGGGGGAGACCCAGTACTTC. Amino acid sequence: CASSPLRLALGETQYF.